This TCR beta chain was profiled in a study of PD-L1 blockade in urothelial cancer. About the study: Blood samples had a median of 141,255 T cells, roughly 83,000 unique TCRs, and clonality 0.08 to 0.085.

Regarding the study as a whole: Pretreatment TCR clonality in blood, when below the median, was predictive of better survival.

Each PCR received spiked synthetic TCR analog templates. Generated by immunoSEQ multiplex PCR, the TCRdb table keeps only in-frame clones and is missing some. Of roughly 120,000 clones listed, roughly 83% are singletons. Regarding time point: pretreatment peripheral blood. Sample contribution per patient ranged from 1 to 8, covering pretreatment and on-treatment. Worth noting for this clone: Its specificity is not known.

V lost 5 bases, J lost 1 base, and 14 bases lay in between. The CDR3 is 15 amino acids. From germline, CDR1 is SGHNT and CDR2 YENEEA. The gene calls are TRBV11-3 and TRBJ1-1; D is ambiguous. The TCR sequence derives from a man aged 50 or older with urothelial cancer. Source: PBMCs, taken around atezolizumab (anti-PD-L1) treatment. CDR3 bases: TGTGCCAGCAGCCTCAACGGACTGCAGAACACTGAAGCTTTCTTT. Residues: CASSLNGLQNTEAFF.